These 12 T cell receptor beta chains were all obtained from the same sample, sequenced in a study of technical replicates of blood from a handful of donors. The protocol was immunoSEQ multiplex PCR, while the TCRdb copy is restricted to in-frame clones and leaves out a portion. The sample comprises under 70,000 clones, about nine tenths of which are singletons, and 4.7% rests with the top ten. Input material: PBMCs. The origin of the receptors is a human donor in good health. Some clones in this sample may be carry-over from other donors' samples.

This rearrangement joins TRBV7-2 to TRBJ2-7; 11 bases fit TRBD1. Germline V gene sequence: CDR1 SGHTA, CDR2 FQGNSA. Unmatched junction bases numbered 0, after V lost 3 bases and J lost 2 bases. This CDR3 spans 14 amino acids. The CDR3 reads CASSLGQGAYEQYF. DNA for the CDR3: TGTGCCAGCAGCTTGGGACAGGGGGCCTACGAGCAGTACTTC.

This chain links TRBV6-5 with TRBJ1-1; D is perhaps TRBD1 (5 bases). CDR1 is MNHEY and CDR2 is SVGAGI in the germline V gene. The germline V and J ends were trimmed by 6 bases and 8 bases, with 13 bases remaining between them. The CDR3 runs to 12 residues. The CDR3 loop reads CASSRLGAEAFF. Written as DNA, the CDR3 is TGTGCCAGCAGCCGCCTTGGGGCGGAAGCTTTCTTT.

The chain combines TRBV7-2 with TRBJ2-7, with 7 bases lining up with TRBD1. The J segment lost 9 bases and the V segment lost 7 bases, leaving 15 bases of the junction unmatched. The CDR3 is 14 residues long. The V gene's germline CDR1 is SGHTA and CDR2 FQGNSA. The CDR3 bases are TGTGCCAGCAATCCCAATGCCGTGGCAGGGGGGCAGTACTTC. Protein product: CASNPNAVAGGQYF.

The J gene is TRBJ2-2, the V gene TRBV2; D remains unclear. V lost 4 bases and J lost 0, with 6 bases in between. The CDR3 is made up of 14 amino acids. The germline gives CDR1 SNHLY, CDR2 FYNNEI. CDR3 amino acids: CASSAVANTGELFF. The CDR3 DNA is TGTGCCAGCAGTGCAGTGGCGAACACCGGGGAGCTGTTTTTT.

V gene TRBV5-4 combines with J gene TRBJ1-2, with D hard to call. The V gene lost 3 bases and the J gene lost 4 bases, with 13 bases spanning the gap. This CDR3 is built from 14 residues. Germline V lookup: CDR1 SGHNT, CDR2 YYREEE (reference sequence). The CDR3 reads CASSWYGQVYGYTF. The CDR3 DNA follows: TGTGCCAGCAGCTGGTATGGGCAGGTCTATGGCTACACCTTC. Full variable domain (outside the CDR3, taken from reference TRBV5-4 and TRBJ1-2): ETGVTQSPTHLIKTRGQQVTLRCSSQSGHNTVSWYQQALGQGPQFIFQYYREEENGRGNFPPRFSGLQFPNYSSELNVNALELDDSALYLCASSWYGQVYGYTFGSGTRLTVV.

This clone was observed a handful of times. The genes are TRBV19 and TRBJ2-1; 8 positions agree with TRBD1. The CDR3 length is 14 residues. Per the germline V gene, CDR1 is LNHDA and CDR2 is SQIVND (reference sequence). V dropped 6 bases and J dropped 8; count of bases not matched to a gene: 9. CDR3 sequence: CASRDQGAPDEQFF. CDR3 DNA sequence: TGTGCCAGTAGAGACCAGGGGGCCCCAGATGAGCAGTTCTTC.

This chain joins TRBV18 and TRBJ1-1, with D maybe TRBD1 (5 bases). CDR1 and CDR2 from the germline V gene are KGHSH and LQKENI. There are 13 residues in the CDR3. V was shortened by 3 bases and J by 4 bases, with 9 bases between the two germline ends. The CDR3 loop reads CASSPDRGTEAFF. CDR3 DNA: TGTGCCAGCTCACCTGATAGGGGCACTGAAGCTTTCTTT.

This clone has a single count. The chain employs TRBV4-3 and TRBJ1-2; no definite D call. Per the germline V gene, CDR1 is LGHNA and CDR2 is YSLEER. CDR3 length: 12 amino acids. Deletions cut 0 bases from V and 8 bases from J, with 7 bases between. The CDR3 DNA sequence: TGCGCCAGCAGCCAAGATACCGGGGGCTACACCTTC. Amino acid sequence: CASSQDTGGYTF.

The genes are TRBV23-1 and TRBJ2-1, with D perhaps matching TRBD2 (5 bases). TRBV23-1 is filed as an ORF, its function uncertain. The V and J ends lost 4 bases and 3 bases respectively, with 13 bases between them. This CDR3 is 15 amino acids long. This CDR3 is CASSRGLCDYNEQFF. In DNA form, the CDR3 reads TGCGCCAGCAGTCGCGGACTTTGCGACTACAATGAGCAGTTCTTC.

The chain joins TRBV10-3 to TRBJ2-1, with TRBD2 matching 11 bases. CDR1 is ENHRY, CDR2 SYGVKD, per germline. V shed 5 bases, J shed 0 bases, and the junction held 6 bases outside the gene matches. The CDR3 has 17 amino acids. CDR3 in DNA: TGTGCCATCAGTCCACAGACTAGCGGGGCCTCCTACAATGAGCAGTTCTTC. It is translated as CAISPQTSGASYNEQFF.

Only a few counts were recorded for this clone. The junction does not match germline at one end; this may be a read error. The chain combines TRBV5-6 with TRBJ1-2; D unresolved. Germline V gives CDR1 SGHDT, CDR2 YYEEEE. The CDR3 has 12 amino acids. CDR3 DNA: TGTGCCAGCAGCTTGGATGCGGAGAATTTGGCCTTC. It specifies CASSLDAENLAF.

This clone was observed a single time. This chain connects TRBV12-5 to TRBJ2-1; D not certain. This CDR3 contains 14 residues. Trimming removed 2 bases from V and 6 bases from J, with 11 bases in between. In germline, CDR1 is LGHNT, CDR2 FRNRAP. The CDR3 protein is CASGLLLSGNEQFF. The DNA of the CDR3 is TGTGCTAGTGGTTTGCTTCTTTCCGGCAATGAGCAGTTCTTC.